This record concerns one T cell receptor beta chain sequence. Its cognate antigen has yet to be identified. No clone much larger than this one lies a single base away; base qualities are absent. TCRbeta CDR3 regions were amplified from genomic DNA by means of the immunoSEQ Assay, a bias-controlled multiplex PCR. The published analysis was carried out like this. Nucleated cell counts per sample were estimated from amplification of reference gene primers within the assay. To quantify the absolute abundance of each unique TCRbeta CDR3 rearrangement, sequence reads were collapsed and filtered. For each sample, productive Simpson clonality was calculated by taking the square root of Simpson's diversity index across productive rearrangements. TCRdb limited this immuneACCESS table to in-frame rearrangements with V and J called. A share of clones is missing; checked studies link under half to unresolved V genes, and the rest is unexplained. V and J calls and clone size are those listed in that table; D and trimming were worked out from the DNA. For this sample there are some 180,000 clones; 70% to 90% appear just once. The top ten hold about 22% of the sample.

The data were taken from a study of blood T cell repertoires in COVID-19 (dated by TCRdb to 2019 to 2021). For context, the study as a whole: The collaborator samples originated in the United States, Italy and Spain and spanned the acute and convalescent phases of COVID-19. The material from the prospective study consisted of cDNA or gDNA derived from T cells, B-cell-depleted T cells, or PBMCs. Samples came from the ongoing ImmuneRACE study (first 160 participants) plus 1,254 subjects from 6 global collaborators. HLA class I and class II types, where available, came from metadata supplied by the sample provider rather than from assay-based typing. The sample metadata nearly always contained a de-identified subject ID, COVID-19 status, age in years and sex. Subjects who had been exposed to COVID-19, were actively infected with it, or had recovered from it provided the deeply sampled blood TCRbeta repertoires that made up the dataset. The repertoires were released in a freely available public database meant as a resource for research on the immune response to SARS-CoV-2. General study outcomes and caveats: How much clinical and demographic metadata was included differed by source and by participant, and the metadata was provided uncurated.

Whole blood was collected in K2EDTA tubes by collaborating institutions according to the institutions' own protocols. Collaborator samples were shipped for TCRbeta analysis as frozen whole blood, isolated PBMCs, or DNA extracted from either sample type. The CDR3 sequence holds 14 residues, the cysteine and phenylalanine included. Only the CDR3 DNA is retained, 42 bases long and in frame from the first base. V and J are trimmed by 6 bases and 6 bases, and the gene matches miss 8 bases of the junction. Per the germline V gene (reference sequence), MNHNY is the CDR1 and SVGAGI is the CDR2. Sequencing input: peripheral blood. The TCR sequence derives from a man in his 60s with active or convalescent COVID-19. The chain couples TRBV6-6 to TRBJ1-1; 9 bases in between match TRBD1. The CDR3 reads as follows: CASSRQGEAAEAFF. The nucleotide sequence is TGTGCCAGCAGCCGACAGGGGGAGGCCGCTGAAGCTTTCTTT.